This is a list of T cell receptor beta chains from one sample in a study of cytomegalovirus exposure and HLA in healthy donors. Assay used: immunoSEQ multiplex PCR; TCRdb lists only in-frame clones, some missing. The sample lists about 57,000 clones, more than 70% seen once, with almost 6% in the top ten. Sequenced sample: PBMCs. These receptors all stem from a male donor in good health and CMV-seronegative. CDR3s leave out the opening cysteine and the closing phenylalanine or tryptophan. D genes are given only for firm matches.

j_call: TRBJ2-5
v_call: TRBV5-4
d_call: .
cdr3_aa: ASSLHSMRETQY

j_call: TRBJ1-1
v_call: TRBV5-6
d_call: .
cdr3_aa: ASSLVVSSTEAF

j_call: TRBJ1-5
v_call: TRBV6-1
d_call: TRBD1
cdr3_aa: ATNRGRGNQPQH

j_call: TRBJ2-2
v_call: TRBV27
d_call: TRBD2
cdr3_aa: ASSPSSGAHTGELF

j_call: TRBJ1-1
v_call: TRBV6-8
d_call: .
cdr3_aa: ASSYKGLKTEAF

j_call: TRBJ2-3
v_call: TRBV10-3
d_call: TRBD2
cdr3_aa: AINREEGGGPTTDTQY

j_call: TRBJ1-2
v_call: TRBV6-5
d_call: TRBD1
cdr3_aa: ASSSPLVGTGYGYT

j_call: TRBJ2-7
v_call: TRBV7-2
d_call: .
cdr3_aa: ASSTDYTSSYEQY

j_call: TRBJ1-1
v_call: TRBV7-8
d_call: TRBD1
cdr3_aa: ASSLGTGQGAEAF

j_call: TRBJ2-1
v_call: TRBV9
d_call: TRBD1
cdr3_aa: ASSLSGTGVSGEQF

j_call: TRBJ2-1
v_call: TRBV2
d_call: TRBD2
cdr3_aa: ASSRFLAGGEQF

j_call: TRBJ1-2
v_call: TRBV5-4
d_call: .
cdr3_aa: ASSLGLGGVGYGYT

j_call: TRBJ2-1
v_call: TRBV11-3
d_call: .
cdr3_aa: ASSLSGSYNEQF

j_call: TRBJ1-6
v_call: TRBV6-1
d_call: .
cdr3_aa: ASSENQPGRGNSPLH

j_call: TRBJ2-5
v_call: TRBV19
d_call: TRBD1
cdr3_aa: ASSTPTGTGGETQY

j_call: TRBJ1-2
v_call: TRBV9
d_call: TRBD1
cdr3_aa: ASTQQQGGGYT

j_call: TRBJ2-3
v_call: TRBV4-2
d_call: TRBD2
cdr3_aa: ASSQEGGLAGATDTQY

j_call: TRBJ1-4
v_call: TRBV5-6
d_call: .
cdr3_aa: ASSSDRYWGKEKLF

j_call: TRBJ2-7
v_call: TRBV6-5
d_call: .
cdr3_aa: ATRTGTGRSYEQY

j_call: TRBJ2-1
v_call: TRBV7-9
d_call: TRBD1
cdr3_aa: ASSDRGLAYNEQF

j_call: TRBJ2-7
v_call: TRBV29-1
d_call: .
cdr3_aa: SLGLPSGEQY

j_call: TRBJ2-7
v_call: TRBV11-2
d_call: TRBD2
cdr3_aa: ASSFGLEQYEQY

j_call: TRBJ1-5
v_call: TRBV7-2
d_call: .
cdr3_aa: ASSPRDSFYSNQPQH

j_call: TRBJ2-1
v_call: TRBV20-1
d_call: TRBD2
cdr3_aa: SAGRDNEQF

j_call: TRBJ1-1
v_call: TRBV7-2
d_call: .
cdr3_aa: ASSLVQGSEAF

j_call: TRBJ1-2
v_call: TRBV27
d_call: TRBD1
cdr3_aa: ASSLTGVDGYT

j_call: TRBJ2-1
v_call: TRBV19
d_call: TRBD1
cdr3_aa: ASRSGTGGGSYNEQF

j_call: TRBJ2-1
v_call: TRBV5-1
d_call: TRBD1
cdr3_aa: ASSLVPHDNRGLINEQF

j_call: TRBJ2-7
v_call: TRBV2
d_call: TRBD1
cdr3_aa: ASSADRTYEQY

j_call: TRBJ2-3
v_call: TRBV6-5
d_call: .
cdr3_aa: ASSQNRVTDTQY

j_call: TRBJ2-5
v_call: TRBV7-9
d_call: .
cdr3_aa: ASRGAEETQY

j_call: TRBJ1-2
v_call: TRBV4-3
d_call: .
cdr3_aa: ASSQVAAGIYGYT

j_call: TRBJ1-2
v_call: TRBV19
d_call: .
cdr3_aa: ASTPGGGVDGYT

j_call: TRBJ1-3
v_call: TRBV5-1
d_call: .
cdr3_aa: ASSSTGYSGNTIY

j_call: TRBJ1-2
v_call: TRBV5-4
d_call: .
cdr3_aa: ASSLDSYGYT

j_call: TRBJ1-1
v_call: TRBV18
d_call: .
cdr3_aa: ASSLPEMNTEAF

j_call: TRBJ2-7
v_call: TRBV5-1
d_call: .
cdr3_aa: ASSHGGYEQY

j_call: TRBJ2-7
v_call: TRBV28
d_call: TRBD2
cdr3_aa: ASRRTSGGAEY

j_call: TRBJ1-1
v_call: TRBV18
d_call: .
cdr3_aa: ASSRFEGGDTEAF

j_call: TRBJ1-2
v_call: TRBV30
d_call: .
cdr3_aa: AWSSDGGNYGYT

j_call: TRBJ1-2
v_call: TRBV19
d_call: .
cdr3_aa: ASSPGHSYGYT

j_call: .
v_call: TRBV7-2
d_call: .
cdr3_aa: ASSLTINEQF

j_call: TRBJ2-3
v_call: TRBV7-3
d_call: TRBD2
cdr3_aa: ASSPGLETDTQY

j_call: TRBJ1-6
v_call: TRBV6-5
d_call: .
cdr3_aa: ASSYDRNNSPLH

j_call: TRBJ1-1
v_call: TRBV5-4
d_call: .
cdr3_aa: ASSSGQTEAF